This T cell receptor (beta chain) derives from a study of beta chain features in type 1 diabetes (dated by TCRdb to 2016 to 2018). For the study in its entirety: Patients and healthy donors did not differ in mean age, gender distribution, total cell number or subset yield. The study compared TCRB repertoires of sorted circulating CD4+ T cell subsets between recently diagnosed type 1 diabetes patients and matched healthy donors. Naive and central memory subsets were obtained from all 28 donors, but regulatory and stem cell-like memory subsets were isolated from only 8 patients and roughly 8 healthy donors. A total of approximately 100,000,000 sorted cells were examined across all samples, and the number of cells per subset was strongly correlated with RNA yield.

All of the isolated RNA was reverse transcribed with the High Capacity cDNA Reverse Transcription Kit, so expressed TCRB transcripts were sequenced. Naive, central memory and regulatory T cell samples underwent deep immunoSEQ sequencing, averaging roughly 3.4 million total reads per sample. Sorted cells were lysed in RLT buffer, and RNA was extracted using DNase-treated RNeasy Micro or Mini kits according to cell number. To prevent cross-contamination, every cell subset was processed on its own, while patient and healthy donor samples were processed together. TCRB sequences were amplified from cDNA with the immunoSEQ multiplex PCR, producing 87-bp fragments spanning the CDR3 region. Amplicons were sequenced on the Illumina HiSeq platform. Concerning the study's data processing: PCR bias was corrected computationally using synthetic template baselines, and reads within Hamming distance 2 were collapsed, with unmergeable singletons discarded. By aligning reads against IMGT, V, D and J genes, CDR3 length, and insertions or deletions at six rearrangement sites were assigned. Clonotype counts were normalized to sorted cell number within each subset before computing true diversity and Gini coefficients with the tcR R package. Repertoire sharing was quantified using the overlap coefficient calculated on TCRB nucleotide sequences. Out-of-frame TCRB sequences from naive cells were analyzed as a proxy for the pre-selection repertoire. This is the immuneACCESS table as TCRdb keeps it, with only in-frame sequences that have V and J called. A part of the clones is gone; compared with another copy, unresolved V genes explain less than half, and the rest is unexplained. That table furnishes V, J and clone size, whereas the DNA furnished D and trimming. In all, the sample holds a few hundred thousand clones, and roughly a fifth of those were seen once. The ten largest clones take up 0.044% of the sample.

From the cysteine through the phenylalanine, the CDR3 covers 13 amino acids. Only the CDR3 region is kept as DNA, spanning 39 bases read in frame from base 1. CDR1 and CDR2, per the germline V gene, are SGHVS and FQNEAQ. The trim is 5 bases for V and 2 bases for J, with a gap of 9 bases between the germline ends. A remark on this clone: It has no known antigen specificity. No base qualities exist here, and no much larger clone lies one base off it.

From each donor, a single peripheral blood sample of approximately 0.11 L on average was drawn into heparinised tubes. Naive, central memory, regulatory and stem cell-like memory CD4+ T cells were sorted on a BD FACSAria II using a panel including CD45RO, CCR7, CD25, CD127, CD95 and CD27. All sorted populations exceeded 95% purity. PBMCs were isolated right away by Lymphoprep density gradient centrifugation and were stained directly, without culture. To minimize batch effects, samples were stained and sorted in pairs, one healthy donor with one patient per experiment. Broad study findings and their caveats: Patients with type 1 diabetes made fewer insertions and deleted more nucleotides at VDJ recombination sites, implying thymic rearrangement abnormalities. Naive, central memory and regulatory TCRB repertoires appeared more similar among patients than among healthy donors. Because small numbers of individuals were included in the HLA sub-analyses, any influence of HLA type on TCRB rearrangement was left unresolved. PCR might favor shorter templates, but patient and control samples were amplified and corrected together, so any skew would affect both groups equally. Because cDNA was sequenced instead of genomic DNA, highly expressing activated cells could be over-represented, though the groups showed no difference in activation or CD3 levels. Type 1 diabetes patients showed a moderate but significant shortening of TCRB CDR3 length in all four CD4+ subsets.

This receptor was taken from a young woman in good health. This chain joins TRBV7-8 to TRBJ1-1, with the D gene not confidently named. The material sequenced was naive CD4+ T cells from blood. The meaning of the sample's cell subset or site label: true naive CD4+ T cells. The DNA sequence is TGTGCCAGCAGCCGCATTAGTAACACTGAAGCTTTCTTT. Its coded protein is CASSRISNTEAFF.